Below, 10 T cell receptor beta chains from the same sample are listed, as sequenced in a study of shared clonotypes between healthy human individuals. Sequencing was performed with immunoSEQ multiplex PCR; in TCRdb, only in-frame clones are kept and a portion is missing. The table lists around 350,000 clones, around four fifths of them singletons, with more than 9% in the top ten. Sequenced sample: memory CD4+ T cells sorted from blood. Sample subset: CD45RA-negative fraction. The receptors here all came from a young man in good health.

CDR3: CGTLKRITQSRAF. CDR3 bases: TGTGGCACATTAAAAAGGATAACACAAAGTCGGGCTTTC. V gene TRBV8-2 combines with J gene TRBJ2-6; the D call TRBD2 from the table was never checked on the DNA. TRBV8-2 constitutes a pseudogene. This CDR3 is 13 amino acids long.

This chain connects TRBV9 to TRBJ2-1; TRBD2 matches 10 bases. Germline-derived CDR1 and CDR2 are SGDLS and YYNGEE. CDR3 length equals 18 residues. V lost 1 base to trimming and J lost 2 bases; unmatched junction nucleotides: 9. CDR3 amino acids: CASSVSSLAGDAYNEQFF. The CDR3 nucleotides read TGTGCCAGCAGCGTATCCTCTCTAGCGGGAGATGCCTACAATGAGCAGTTCTTC.

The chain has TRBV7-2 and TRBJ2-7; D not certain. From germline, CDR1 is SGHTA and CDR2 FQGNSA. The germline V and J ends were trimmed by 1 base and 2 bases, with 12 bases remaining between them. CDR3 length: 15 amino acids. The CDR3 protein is CASSLGGIGTYEQYF. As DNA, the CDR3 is TGTGCCAGCAGCTTAGGGGGTATTGGGACCTACGAGCAGTACTTC. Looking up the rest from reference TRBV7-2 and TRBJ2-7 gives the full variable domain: GAGVSQSPSNKVTEKGKDVELRCDPISGHTALYWYRQSLGQGLEFLIYFQGNSAPDKSGLPSDRFSAERTGGSVSTLTIQRTQQEDSAVYLCASSLGGIGTYEQYFGPGTRLTVT.

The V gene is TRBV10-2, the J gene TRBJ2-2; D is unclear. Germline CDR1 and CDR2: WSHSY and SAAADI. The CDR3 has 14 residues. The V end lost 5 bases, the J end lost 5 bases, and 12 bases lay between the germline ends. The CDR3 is CASSPRPGTGELFF. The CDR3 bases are TGCGCCAGCAGTCCCCGACCTGGAACCGGGGAGCTGTTTTTT.

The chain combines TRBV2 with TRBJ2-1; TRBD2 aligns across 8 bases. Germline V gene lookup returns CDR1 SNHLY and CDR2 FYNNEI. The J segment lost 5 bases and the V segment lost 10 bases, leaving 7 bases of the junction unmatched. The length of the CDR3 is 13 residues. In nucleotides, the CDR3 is TGTGCCACCGCAATACTAGCGGACAATGAGCAGTTCTTC. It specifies CATAILADNEQFF. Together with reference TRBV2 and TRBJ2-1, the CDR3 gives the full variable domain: EPEVTQTPSHQVTQMGQEVILRCVPISNHLYFYWYRQILGQKVEFLVSFYNNEISEKSEIFDDQFSVERPDGSNFTLKIRSTKLEDSAMYFCATAILADNEQFFGPGTRLTVL.

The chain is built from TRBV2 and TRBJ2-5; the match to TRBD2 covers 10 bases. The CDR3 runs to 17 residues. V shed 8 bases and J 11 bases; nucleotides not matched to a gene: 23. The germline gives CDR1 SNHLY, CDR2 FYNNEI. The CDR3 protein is CASSKTAGGPRALEQYF. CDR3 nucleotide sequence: TGTGCCAGCTCCAAAACAGCGGGAGGGCCGAGGGCTCTTGAGCAGTACTTC.

The CDR3 nucleotides are TGTGCCAGCTCACGGACAGGGACAGATACGCAGTATTTT. Protein: CASSRTGTDTQYF. This chain links TRBV18 with TRBJ2-3; 8 bases align to TRBD1. CDR1 and CDR2 (germline): KGHSH, LQKENI. The CDR3 sequence is 13 residues long. The junction had 0 bases not matched to a gene; V was cut back by 4 bases and J by 3 bases.

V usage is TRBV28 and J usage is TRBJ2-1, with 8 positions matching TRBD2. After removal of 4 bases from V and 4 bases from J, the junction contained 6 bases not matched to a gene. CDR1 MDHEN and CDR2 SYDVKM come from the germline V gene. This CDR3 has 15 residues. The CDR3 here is CASSSPGGKYNEQFF. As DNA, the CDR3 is TGTGCCAGCAGTTCCCCGGGAGGGAAGTACAATGAGCAGTTCTTC.

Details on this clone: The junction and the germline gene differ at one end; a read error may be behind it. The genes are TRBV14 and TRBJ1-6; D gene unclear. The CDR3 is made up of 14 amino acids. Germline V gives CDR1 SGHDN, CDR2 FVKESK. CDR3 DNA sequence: TGTGCCAGCCGCCACAGCTCCTATAATTCACCCCTCCACTTT. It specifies CASRHSSYNSPLHF.

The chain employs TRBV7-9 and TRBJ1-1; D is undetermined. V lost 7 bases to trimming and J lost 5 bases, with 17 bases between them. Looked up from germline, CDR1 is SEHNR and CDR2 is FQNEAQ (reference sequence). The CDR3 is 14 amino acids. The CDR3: CASKFQAGGTEAFF. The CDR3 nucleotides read TGTGCCAGCAAATTCCAGGCGGGCGGTACTGAAGCTTTCTTT.